This T cell receptor beta chain is drawn from a study of cytomegalovirus exposure and HLA in healthy donors. Broader study findings: The authors listed roughly 150 TCR beta chains as cytomegalovirus-associated.

Trimming cost V 4 bases and J 5 bases; bases outside gene matches: 4. The germline V gene has CDR1 MGHDK and CDR2 SYGVNS. This CDR3 spans 14 amino acids. These donors were members of the approximately 110-subject validation cohort, a group separate from the roughly 670-subject first cohort. A remark on this clone: The antigen is unknown.

Generated by immunoSEQ multiplex PCR, the TCRdb table keeps only in-frame clones and is missing some. The sample has about 53,000 clones; roughly nine tenths are singletons. The TCR was taken from a man aged 18 to 35 in good health and CMV-seronegative. Sequencing input: PBMCs. The V and J genes are TRBV25-1 and TRBJ1-5; 8 nucleotides align to TRBD1. The CDR3 region is CASSGRGRDQPQHF. CDR3 coding DNA: TGTGCCAGCAGTGGCAGGGGGCGAGATCAGCCCCAGCATTTT.